The clone carrying this T cell receptor (beta chain) was counted a few times. Only in-frame clones appear in the TCRdb table, and some are missing; sequencing was by immunoSEQ multiplex PCR. The sample lists about 260,000 clones, more than 85% occurring once. This specimen belongs to a study of T cell responses to AZD1222 COVID-19 vaccine. The V and J ends lost 2 bases and 4 bases respectively, with 7 bases between them. The CDR3 covers 13 residues. Germline lookup yields CDR1 SGHRS and CDR2 YFSETQ. This receptor was obtained from an adult in good health. The sequencing here drew on peripheral blood, taken on day 0 of AZD1222 vaccination. This chain uses TRBV5-1 with TRBJ1-3; D is uncertain. This CDR3 reads CASSLVRGNTIYF. CDR3 nucleotides: TGCGCCAGCAGCTTAGTAAGAGGAAACACCATATATTTT.